A single TCR beta chain is shown here with its context. Its cognate antigen is unknown. These data come from a study of STAT3 mutations in large granular lymphocyte leukemia. Study-wide points: Every T-cell large granular lymphocyte leukemia patient had at least one immunodominant TCR beta clonotype.

Produced via immunoSEQ multiplex PCR; TCRdb's table is partial and in-frame only. The repertoire has 20,000 to 30,000 clones, 85% to 95% of them found once; the top ten carry under 7.5%. Sequenced: peripheral blood mononuclear cells. The source of this sequence is a man aged 35 to 55 with T-cell large granular lymphocyte leukemia. Some clones in this sample may be carry-over from other donors' samples.

CDR3 region: CASSGRLVYGYTF. The CDR3 nucleotides read TGTGCCAGCAGCGGCAGGTTGGTCTATGGCTACACCTTC. The genes are TRBV6-1 and TRBJ1-2; D is unresolved. The CDR3 is made up of 13 amino acids. Germline V gene lookup returns CDR1 MNHNS and CDR2 SASEGT. V dropped 6 bases and J dropped 4 bases, with 12 bases sitting between them.